The sequence of this T cell receptor beta chain was determined in a study of T cells after yellow fever vaccination. Turning to the study itself: SMART-Seq v4 Ultra Low Input prepared the low-cell-number fractions. Notes on the study in general: The secondary response was weaker but peaked faster, day 5 versus 15.

Only a few counts were recorded for this clonotype. Antigen unknown. In germline, CDR1 is SGHRS, CDR2 YFSETQ. This CDR3 has 14 amino acids. The ends were cut back, 1 base at V and 7 bases at J, with 15 bases in the middle. TCRdb used MiXCR to reprocess the 5' RACE reads, holding one entry per CDR3 protein. The table records around 530,000 distinct CDR3 sequences, about 15% of them present only once. This clonotype was sampled from a man younger than 35 who received the YFV17D yellow fever vaccine. The sample in question was PBMCs, obtained roughly 5 days after the first yellow fever vaccination. V is TRBV5-1 and J is TRBJ2-7; TRBD1 or TRBD2 may be the D gene (5 bases each). CDR3 sequence: CASSLSWGSREQYF. The CDR3 DNA reads as TGCGCCAGCAGCTTGTCGTGGGGGTCCCGGGAGCAGTACTTC.